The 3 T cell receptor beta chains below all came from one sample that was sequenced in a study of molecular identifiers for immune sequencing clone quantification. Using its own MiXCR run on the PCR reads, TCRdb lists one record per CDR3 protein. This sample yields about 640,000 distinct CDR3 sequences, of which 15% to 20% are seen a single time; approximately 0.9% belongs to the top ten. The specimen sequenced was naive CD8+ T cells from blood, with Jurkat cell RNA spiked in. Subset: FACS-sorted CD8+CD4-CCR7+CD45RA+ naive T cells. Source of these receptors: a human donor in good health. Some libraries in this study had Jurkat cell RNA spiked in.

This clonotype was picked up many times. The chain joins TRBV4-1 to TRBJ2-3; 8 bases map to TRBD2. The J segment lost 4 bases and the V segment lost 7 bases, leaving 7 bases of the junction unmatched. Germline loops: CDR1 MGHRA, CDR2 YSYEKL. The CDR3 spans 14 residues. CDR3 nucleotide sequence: TGCGCCAGCACTACGGGGGGGGAGGCAGATACGCAGTATTTT. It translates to CASTTGGEADTQYF.

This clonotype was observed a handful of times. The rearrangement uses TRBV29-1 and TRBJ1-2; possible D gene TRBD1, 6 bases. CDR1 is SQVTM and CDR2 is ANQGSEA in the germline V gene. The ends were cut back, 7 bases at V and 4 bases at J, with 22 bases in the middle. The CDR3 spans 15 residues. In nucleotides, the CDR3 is TGCAGCGGTGCCGGGAGGGCAGGGGCGTCCTATGGCTACACCTTC. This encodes CSGAGRAGASYGYTF.

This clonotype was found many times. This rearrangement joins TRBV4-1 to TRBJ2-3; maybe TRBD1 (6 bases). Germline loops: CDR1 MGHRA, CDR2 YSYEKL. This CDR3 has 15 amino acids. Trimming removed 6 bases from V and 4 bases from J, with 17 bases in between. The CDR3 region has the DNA TGCGCCAGCAGACTCTCCCCGGACAGTTCAGATACGCAGTATTTT. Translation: CASRLSPDSSDTQYF.